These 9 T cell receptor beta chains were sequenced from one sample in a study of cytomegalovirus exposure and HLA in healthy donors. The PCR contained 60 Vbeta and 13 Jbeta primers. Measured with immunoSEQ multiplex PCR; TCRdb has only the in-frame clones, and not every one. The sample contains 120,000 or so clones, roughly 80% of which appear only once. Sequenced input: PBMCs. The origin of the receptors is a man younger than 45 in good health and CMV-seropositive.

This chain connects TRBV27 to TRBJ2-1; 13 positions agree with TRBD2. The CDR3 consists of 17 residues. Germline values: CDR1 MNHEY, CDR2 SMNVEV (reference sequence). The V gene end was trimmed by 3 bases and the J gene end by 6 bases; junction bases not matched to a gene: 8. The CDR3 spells CASSFSGLAGTLNEQFF. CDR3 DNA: TGTGCCAGCAGTTTTTCGGGACTAGCGGGGACTCTCAATGAGCAGTTCTTC.

The CDR3 is CASSPQTGGAFLAFF. CDR3 coding DNA: TGTGCCAGCAGTCCCCAGACAGGGGGCGCTTTTTTAGCTTTCTTT. The chain combines TRBV27 with TRBJ1-1, with 10 positions matching TRBD1. J lost 10 bases, V lost 5 bases, and 13 bases had no gene match. The length of the CDR3 is 15 residues. CDR1 and CDR2 from the germline V gene are MNHEY and SMNVEV (reference sequence).

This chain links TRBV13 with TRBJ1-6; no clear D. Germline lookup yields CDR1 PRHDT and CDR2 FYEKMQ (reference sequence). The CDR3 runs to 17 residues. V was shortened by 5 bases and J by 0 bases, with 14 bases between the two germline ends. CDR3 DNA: TGTGCCAGCAGCGCCGTGGCGGGAAGCTCCTATAATTCACCCCTCCACTTT. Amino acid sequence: CASSAVAGSSYNSPLHF. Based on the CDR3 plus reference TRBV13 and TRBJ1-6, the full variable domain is AAGVIQSPRHLIKEKRETATLKCYPIPRHDTVYWYQQGPGQDPQFLISFYEKMQSDKGSIPDRFSAQQFSDYHSELNMSSLELGDSALYFCASSAVAGSSYNSPLHFGNGTRLTVT.

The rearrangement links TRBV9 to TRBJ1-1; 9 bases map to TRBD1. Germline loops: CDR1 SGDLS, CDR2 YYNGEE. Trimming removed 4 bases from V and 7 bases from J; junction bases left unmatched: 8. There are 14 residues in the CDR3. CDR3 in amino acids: CASSPGQGIGEAFF. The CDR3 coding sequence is TGTGCCAGCAGCCCGGGACAGGGTATCGGTGAAGCTTTCTTT.

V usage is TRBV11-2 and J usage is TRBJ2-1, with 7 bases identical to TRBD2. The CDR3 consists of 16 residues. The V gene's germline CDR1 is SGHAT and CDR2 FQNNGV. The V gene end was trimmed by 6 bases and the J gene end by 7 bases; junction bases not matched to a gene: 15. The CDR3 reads CASRDIRASGLNEQFF. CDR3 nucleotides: TGTGCCAGCAGGGACATCAGGGCTAGCGGATTAAATGAGCAGTTCTTC.

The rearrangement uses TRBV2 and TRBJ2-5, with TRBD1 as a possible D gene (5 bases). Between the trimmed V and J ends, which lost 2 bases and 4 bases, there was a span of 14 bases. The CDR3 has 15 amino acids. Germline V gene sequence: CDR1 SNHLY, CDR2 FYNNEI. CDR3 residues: CASSERPGIRETQYF. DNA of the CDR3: TGTGCCAGCAGTGAAAGACCAGGGATCAGAGAGACCCAGTACTTC.

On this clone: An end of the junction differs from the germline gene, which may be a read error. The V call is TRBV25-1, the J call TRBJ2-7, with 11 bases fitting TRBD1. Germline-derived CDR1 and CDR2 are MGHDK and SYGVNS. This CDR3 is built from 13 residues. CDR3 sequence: CASSAGTGGIWNF. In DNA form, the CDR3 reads TGTGCCAGCAGCGCCGGGACAGGGGGAATTTGGAACTTC.

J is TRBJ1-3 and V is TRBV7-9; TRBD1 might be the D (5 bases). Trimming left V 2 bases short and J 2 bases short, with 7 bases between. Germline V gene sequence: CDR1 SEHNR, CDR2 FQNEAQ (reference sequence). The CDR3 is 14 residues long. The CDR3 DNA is TGTGCCAGCAGCTTACAGGGTACTGGAAACACCATATATTTT. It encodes CASSLQGTGNTIYF.

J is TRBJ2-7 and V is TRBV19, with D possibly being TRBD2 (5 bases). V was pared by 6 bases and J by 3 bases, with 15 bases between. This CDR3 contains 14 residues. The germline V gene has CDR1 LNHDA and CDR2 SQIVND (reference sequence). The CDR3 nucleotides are TGTGCCAGTAGAATCAGTCCGGCGGGCTACGAGCAGTACTTC. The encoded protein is CASRISPAGYEQYF.